Detailed here is one T cell receptor (beta chain). The antigen is not known. Germline assignment: CDR1 DFQATT and CDR2 SNEGSKA (reference sequence). V shed 5 bases, J shed 0 bases, and the junction held 11 bases outside the gene matches. This CDR3 has 17 amino acids. This sample is part of a study of T-cell reconstitution after alpha-beta-depleted transplantation in children. General observations from the study: A year post-transplant, T-cell counts and diversity derived mostly from newly produced T cells. From surviving recipient T cells and thymic progenitors came the high day-60 TCRbeta diversity observed in some patients. Reportedly, roughly two months post-transplant, alpha-beta T cells arose from several hundred expanded graft clones.

Unique molecular identifiers featured in how the TCRbeta library was prepared. Each CDR3 protein is one row after TCRdb ran MiXCR on the PCR reads. The sample comprises a few hundred thousand distinct CDR3 sequences, roughly a quarter of which are singletons, and around a third rests with the top ten. The gene calls are TRBV20-1 and TRBJ2-5, with 11 bases identical to TRBD2. The source of this sequence is a boy under two years old with Wiskott-Aldrich syndrome, due to receive a stem cell transplant. The sample consisted of PBMCs, taken before TCRalphabeta/CD19-depleted stem cell transplant. The CDR3 protein is CSASTLAGEGYQETQYF. The CDR3 DNA is TGCAGTGCTTCTACACTAGCGGGAGAGGGTTACCAAGAGACCCAGTACTTC.